The rows below give T cell receptor beta chains drawn from one sample of a study of OX40 agonist ivuxolimab in advanced cancers. Sequencing used immunoSEQ multiplex PCR; TCRdb keeps in-frame clones, though not all of them. The table has under 45,000 clones, roughly 80% seen once. The sample in question was CD4+ or CD8+ T cells sorted from blood, obtained in a trial of the OX40 agonist ivuxolimab. Receptors originate from an adult with an advanced solid tumor such as melanoma, head and neck, liver or kidney cancer. CDR3s include the opening cysteine and the closing phenylalanine or tryptophan. The D gene is left open where the match is weak. Size is omitted from some rows. Given values are once, few, many or a class for expanded clones.

TRBJ1-2 13 . . TRBV5-1 CASGDQGGYGYTF TGCGCCAGCGGAGATCAGGGAGGTTATGGCTACACCTTC
TRBJ1-3 16 . . TRBV5-1 CASRLLGGSAGNTIYF TGCGCCAGCAGGCTCCTGGGGGGATCAGCCGGAAACACCATATATTTT
TRBJ1-1 14 . . TRBV4-1 CASSQEQPNTEAFF TGCGCCAGCAGCCAAGAACAGCCGAACACTGAAGCTTTCTTT
TRBJ2-7 14 TRBD2 . TRBV6-1 CASSVSGSGYEQYF TGTGCCAGCAGTGTTAGCGGGAGTGGGTACGAGCAGTACTTC
TRBJ2-7 14 TRBD2 . TRBV27 CASRPASGRYEQYF TGTGCCAGCAGACCTGCTAGCGGGAGGTACGAGCAGTACTTC
TRBJ1-1 12 . . TRBV5-1 CASSLTGSEAFF TGCGCCAGCAGCTTGACAGGGAGTGAAGCTTTCTTT
TRBJ1-3 15 . . TRBV7-2 CASSLDPGPGNTIYF TGTGCCAGCAGCTTAGATCCGGGGCCTGGAAACACCATATATTTT
TRBJ1-3 15 . . TRBV5-5 CASSLTGYSGNTIYF TGTGCCAGCAGCCTTACAGGGTACTCTGGAAACACCATATATTTT
TRBJ2-2 16 TRBD2 . TRBV5-1 CASSFSGRKDTGELFF TGCGCCAGCAGCTTTAGCGGGAGGAAGGACACCGGGGAGCTGTTTTTT
TRBJ1-5 19 TRBD1 once TRBV7-2 CASSLTGTGSVIGNQPQHF TGTGCCAGCAGCCTAACCGGGACAGGGAGTGTAATCGGCAATCAGCCCCAGCATTTT
TRBJ2-6 18 . . TRBV7-3 CASSLTGPPLEGANVLTF TGTGCCAGCAGCTTAACGGGACCGCCTCTCGAAGGGGCCAACGTCCTGACTTTC
TRBJ1-1 15 TRBD1 . TRBV4-1 CASSLKTGGVAEAFF TGCGCCAGCAGCCTTAAGACAGGGGGCGTTGCTGAAGCTTTCTTT
TRBJ1-1 17 . . TRBV5-1 CASSSSNRGVVGTEAFF TGCGCCAGCAGCTCCTCAAATAGGGGTGTTGTGGGCACTGAAGCTTTCTTT
TRBJ2-6 18 . few TRBV1 CTSSQEDRDPSGANVLTF TGCACCAGCAGCCAGGAGGACAGGGACCCCTCTGGGGCCAACGTCCTGACTTTC
TRBJ2-3 15 TRBD1 . TRBV18 CASSPRDRGLDTQYF TGTGCCAGCTCACCAAGGGACAGGGGGCTCGATACGCAGTATTTT
TRBJ1-2 13 . . TRBV7-2 CASSDRTVYGYTF TGTGCCAGCAGCGACCGGACAGTCTATGGCTACACCTTC
TRBJ2-1 13 . . TRBV6-5 CASTTIQGFEQFF TGTGCCAGCACCACCATACAGGGTTTTGAGCAGTTCTTC
TRBJ1-5 16 . . TRBV6-1 CASSENALSSNQPQHF TGTGCCAGCAGTGAAAACGCTCTCTCTAGCAATCAGCCCCAGCATTTT
TRBJ2-1 14 TRBD2 . TRBV6-1 CAVSSGSSYNEQFF TGTGCCGTATCTAGCGGGAGTTCCTACAATGAGCAGTTCTTC
TRBJ2-1 13 . . TRBV10-3 CAISGPSYNEQFF TGTGCCATCAGCGGGCCGTCCTACAATGAGCAGTTCTTC
TRBJ1-2 16 TRBD1 . TRBV6-6 CASSYVGQGPFYGYTF TGTGCCAGCAGTTACGTGGGACAGGGGCCTTTCTATGGCTACACCTTC
TRBJ1-6 14 . . TRBV7-6 CASSFRQADSPLHF TGTGCCAGCAGCTTTAGGCAGGCAGATTCACCCCTCCACTTT
TRBJ1-4 14 . . TRBV5-1 CASSQDSLNEKLFF TGCGCCAGCAGCCAAGACAGCCTAAATGAAAAACTGTTTTTT
TRBJ1-3 16 . . TRBV4-2 CASSHPAGLEGNTIYF TGTGCCAGCAGCCACCCGGCGGGGTTGGAAGGAAACACCATATATTTT
TRBJ1-2 13 . few TRBV19 CASSMREFYGYTF TGTGCCAGTAGTATGAGGGAGTTTTATGGCTACACCTTC
TRBJ2-2 14 TRBD2 few TRBV28 CASSFSGGPGELFF TGTGCCAGCAGTTTTTCGGGAGGTCCCGGGGAGCTGTTTTTT
TRBJ2-7 14 . . TRBV5-1 CASSLDGTEYEQYF TGCGCCAGCAGCTTGGATGGGACGGAGTACGAGCAGTACTTC
TRBJ2-3 16 . . TRBV5-1 CASSPLVGVRTDTQYF TGCGCCAGCAGTCCACTTGTGGGGGTACGCACAGATACGCAGTATTTT
TRBJ2-5 15 . . TRBV11-1 CASSPAGPFQETQYF TGTGCCAGCAGCCCGGCAGGGCCCTTCCAAGAGACCCAGTACTTC
TRBJ2-7 13 . . TRBV5-1 CASSLEGIYEQYF TGCGCCAGCAGCTTGGAGGGAATCTACGAGCAGTACTTC
TRBJ2-1 14 TRBD1 . TRBV9 CASSVEGQGNEQFF TGTGCCAGCAGCGTAGAGGGACAGGGCAATGAGCAGTTCTTC
TRBJ2-2 15 . . TRBV9 CASSVRRSNTGELFF TGTGCCAGCAGCGTACGGCGTTCGAACACCGGGGAGCTGTTTTTT
TRBJ2-7 16 TRBD2 . TRBV4-2 CASSQRVSSGTYEQYF TGTGCCAGCAGCCAAAGAGTGAGTAGCGGGACCTACGAGCAGTACTTC
TRBJ2-1 15 . . TRBV5-6 CASSSDTGFIDEQFF TGTGCCAGCAGCTCTGACACCGGGTTTATTGATGAGCAGTTCTTC
TRBJ2-7 13 TRBD1 . TRBV11-2 CASSGDRYYEQYF TGTGCCAGCAGCGGGGACAGGTACTACGAGCAGTACTTC
TRBJ2-7 14 . . TRBV5-1 CASSPSLSSYEQYF TGCGCCAGCAGCCCGTCCCTGAGCTCCTACGAGCAGTACTTC
TRBJ1-4 17 . . TRBV14 CASSPGALLGGNEKLFF TGTGCCAGCAGCCCTGGGGCCCTACTTGGCGGTAATGAAAAACTGTTTTTT
TRBJ2-4 15 . . TRBV5-1 CASSLGEIAKNIQYF TGCGCCAGCAGCTTGGGAGAAATAGCCAAAAACATTCAGTACTTC
TRBJ2-1 13 . . TRBV11-3 CASSLSGVNEQFF TGTGCCAGCAGCTTATCAGGGGTGAATGAGCAGTTCTTC
TRBJ1-2 13 . . TRBV6-1 CASRRDSNYGYTF TGTGCCAGCAGGCGCGACAGTAACTATGGCTACACCTTC
TRBJ1-6 13 . . TRBV5-1 CASSLGGNSPLHF TGCGCCAGCAGCTTGGGGGGTAATTCACCCCTCCACTTT
TRBJ2-1 12 . . TRBV5-6 CASSLPGTPQFF TGTGCCAGCAGCTTACCCGGGACCCCTCAGTTCTTC